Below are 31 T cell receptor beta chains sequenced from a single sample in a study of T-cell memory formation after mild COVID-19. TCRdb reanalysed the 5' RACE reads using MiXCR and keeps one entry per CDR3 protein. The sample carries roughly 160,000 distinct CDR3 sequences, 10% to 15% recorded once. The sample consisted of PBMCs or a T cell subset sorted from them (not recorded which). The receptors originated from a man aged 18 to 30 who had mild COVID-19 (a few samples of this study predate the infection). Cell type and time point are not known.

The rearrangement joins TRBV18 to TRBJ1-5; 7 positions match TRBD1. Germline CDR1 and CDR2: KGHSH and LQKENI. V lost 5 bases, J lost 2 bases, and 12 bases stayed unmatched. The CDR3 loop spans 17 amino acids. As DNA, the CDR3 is TGTGCCAGCTCAATGGAGGGGGCTCATAATGGCAATCAGCCCCAGCATTTT. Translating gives CASSMEGAHNGNQPQHF.

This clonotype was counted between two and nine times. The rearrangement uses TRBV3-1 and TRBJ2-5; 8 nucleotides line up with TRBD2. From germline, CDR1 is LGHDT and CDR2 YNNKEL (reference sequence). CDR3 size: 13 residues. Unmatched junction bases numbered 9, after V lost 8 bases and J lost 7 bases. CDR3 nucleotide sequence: TGTGCCAGCTTGAGCGGGGGACCGGGGACCCAGTACTTC. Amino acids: CASLSGGPGTQYF.

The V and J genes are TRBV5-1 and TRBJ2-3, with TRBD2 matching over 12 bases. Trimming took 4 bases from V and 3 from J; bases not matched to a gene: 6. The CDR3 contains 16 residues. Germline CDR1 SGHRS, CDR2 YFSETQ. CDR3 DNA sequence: TGCGCCAGCAGCACGGGACTAGCGGGTATAACAGATACGCAGTATTTT. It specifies CASSTGLAGITDTQYF.

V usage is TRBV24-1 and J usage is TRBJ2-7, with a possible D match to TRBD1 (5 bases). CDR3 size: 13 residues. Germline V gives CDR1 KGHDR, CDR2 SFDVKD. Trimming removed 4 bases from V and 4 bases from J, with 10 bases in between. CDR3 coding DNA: TGTGCCACCAGTGAGAAGGGGTGTTACGAGCAGTACTTC. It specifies CATSEKGCYEQYF.

CDR3 in DNA: TGTGCCAGCAGCCACAACAGGGACAATGAGCAGTTCTTC. Its protein product is CASSHNRDNEQFF. The chain carries TRBV4-2 and TRBJ2-1; possible D gene TRBD1, 6 bases. V lost 3 bases and J 5 bases, leaving 8 bases between the germline ends. This CDR3 has 13 residues. Germline V CDR1 and CDR2: LGHNA, YNFKEQ.

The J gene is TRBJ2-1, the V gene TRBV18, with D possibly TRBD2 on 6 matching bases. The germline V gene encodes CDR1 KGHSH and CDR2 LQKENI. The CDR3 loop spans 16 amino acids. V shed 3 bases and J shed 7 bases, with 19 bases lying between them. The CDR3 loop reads CASSPTGLNGGNEQFF. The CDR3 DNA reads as TGTGCCAGCTCACCGACCGGGCTAAACGGGGGAAATGAGCAGTTCTTC.

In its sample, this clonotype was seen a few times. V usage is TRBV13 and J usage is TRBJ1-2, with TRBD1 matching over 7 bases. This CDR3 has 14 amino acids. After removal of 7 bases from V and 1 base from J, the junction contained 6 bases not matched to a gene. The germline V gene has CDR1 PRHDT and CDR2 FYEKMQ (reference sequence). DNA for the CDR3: TGTGCCAGCAAAGTCAGGGGGAATAACTATGGCTACACCTTC. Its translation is CASKVRGNNYGYTF.

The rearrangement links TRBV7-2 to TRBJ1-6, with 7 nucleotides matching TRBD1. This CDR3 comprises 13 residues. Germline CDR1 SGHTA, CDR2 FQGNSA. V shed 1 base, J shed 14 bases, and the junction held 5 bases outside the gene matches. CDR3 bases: TGTGCCAGCAGCTTAGACCGACAGGGTTCCCTCCACTTT. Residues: CASSLDRQGSLHF.

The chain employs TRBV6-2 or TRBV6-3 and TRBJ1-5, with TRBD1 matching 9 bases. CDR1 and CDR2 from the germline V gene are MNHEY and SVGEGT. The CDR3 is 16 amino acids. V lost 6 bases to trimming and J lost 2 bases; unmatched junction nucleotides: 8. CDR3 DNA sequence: TGTGCCAGCAGGTCTACCCGGACAGGGGGCAATCAGCCCCAGCATTTT. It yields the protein CASRSTRTGGNQPQHF.

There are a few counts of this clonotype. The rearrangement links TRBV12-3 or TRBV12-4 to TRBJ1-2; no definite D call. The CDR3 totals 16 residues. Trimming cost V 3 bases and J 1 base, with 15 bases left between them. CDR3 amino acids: CASSFSSSSLNYGYTF. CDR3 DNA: TGTGCCAGCAGTTTTTCGAGCTCCTCACTTAACTATGGCTACACCTTC.

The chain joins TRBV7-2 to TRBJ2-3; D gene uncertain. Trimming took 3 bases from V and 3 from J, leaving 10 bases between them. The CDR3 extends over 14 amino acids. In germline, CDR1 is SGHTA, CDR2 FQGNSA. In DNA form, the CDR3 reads TGTGCCAGCAGCTTGGAGCGTCATACAGATACGCAGTATTTT. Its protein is CASSLERHTDTQYF.

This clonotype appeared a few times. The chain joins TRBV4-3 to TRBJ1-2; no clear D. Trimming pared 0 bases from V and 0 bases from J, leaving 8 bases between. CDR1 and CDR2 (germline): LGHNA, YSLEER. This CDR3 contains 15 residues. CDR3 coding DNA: TGCGCCAGCAGCCAAGATCTCAGTCCTAACTATGGCTACACCTTC. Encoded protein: CASSQDLSPNYGYTF.

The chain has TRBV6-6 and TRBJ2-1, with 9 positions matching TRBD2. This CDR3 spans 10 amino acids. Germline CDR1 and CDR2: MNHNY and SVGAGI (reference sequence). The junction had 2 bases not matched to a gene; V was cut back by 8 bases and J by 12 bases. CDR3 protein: CASAGGVQFF. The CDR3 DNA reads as TGTGCCAGCGCGGGGGGGGTGCAGTTCTTC.

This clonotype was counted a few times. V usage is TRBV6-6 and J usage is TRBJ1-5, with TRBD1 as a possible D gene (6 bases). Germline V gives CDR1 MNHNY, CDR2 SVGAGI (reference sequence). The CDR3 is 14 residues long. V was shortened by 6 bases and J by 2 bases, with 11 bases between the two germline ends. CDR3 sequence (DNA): TGTGCCAGCAGACTCAGGGGAGGCAATCAGCCCCAGCATTTT. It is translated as CASRLRGGNQPQHF.

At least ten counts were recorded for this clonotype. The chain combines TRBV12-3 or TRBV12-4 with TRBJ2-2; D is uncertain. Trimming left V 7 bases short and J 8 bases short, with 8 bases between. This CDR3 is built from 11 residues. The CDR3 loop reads CASTLGGELFF. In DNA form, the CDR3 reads TGTGCCAGCACCCTCGGGGGGGAGCTGTTTTTT.

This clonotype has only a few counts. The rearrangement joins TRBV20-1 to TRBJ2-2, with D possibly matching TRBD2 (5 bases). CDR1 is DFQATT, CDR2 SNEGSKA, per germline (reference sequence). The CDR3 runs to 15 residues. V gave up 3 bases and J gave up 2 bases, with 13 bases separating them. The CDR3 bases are TGCAGTGCTAGGGCGGCAGGAGGAAACACCGGGGAGCTGTTTTTT. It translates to CSARAAGGNTGELFF.

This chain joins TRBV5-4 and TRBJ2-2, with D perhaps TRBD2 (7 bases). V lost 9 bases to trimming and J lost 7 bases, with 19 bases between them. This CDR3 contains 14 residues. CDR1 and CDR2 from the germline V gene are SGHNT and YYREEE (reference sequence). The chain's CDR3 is CATQKGGADGELFF. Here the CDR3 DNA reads TGTGCCACCCAAAAAGGGGGGGCGGACGGGGAGCTGTTTTTT. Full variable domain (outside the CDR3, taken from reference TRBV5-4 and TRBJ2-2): ETGVTQSPTHLIKTRGQQVTLRCSSQSGHNTVSWYQQALGQGPQFIFQYYREEENGRGNFPPRFSGLQFPNYSSELNVNALELDDSALYLCATQKGGADGELFFGEGSRLTVL.

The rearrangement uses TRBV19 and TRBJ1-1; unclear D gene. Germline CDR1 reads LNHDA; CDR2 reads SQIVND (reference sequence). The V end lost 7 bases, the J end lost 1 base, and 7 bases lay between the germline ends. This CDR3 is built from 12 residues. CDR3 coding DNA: TGTGCCAGTAAGCAGTCGAACACTGAAGCTTTCTTT. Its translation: CASKQSNTEAFF.

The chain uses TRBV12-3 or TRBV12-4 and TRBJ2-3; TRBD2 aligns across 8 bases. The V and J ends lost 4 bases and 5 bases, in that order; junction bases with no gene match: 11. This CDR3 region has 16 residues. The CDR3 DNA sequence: TGTGCCAGCAGTTATTCGACGGGGGGGCCCCAAGATACGCAGTATTTT. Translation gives CASSYSTGGPQDTQYF.

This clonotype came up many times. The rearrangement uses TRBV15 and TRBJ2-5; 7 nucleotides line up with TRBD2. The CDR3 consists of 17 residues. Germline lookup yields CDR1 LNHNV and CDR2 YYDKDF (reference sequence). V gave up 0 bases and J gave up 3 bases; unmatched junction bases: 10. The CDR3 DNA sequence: TGTGCCACCAGCAGAGATTGGGCTAGCGGAGCCAAAGAGACCCAGTACTTC. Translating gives CATSRDWASGAKETQYF.

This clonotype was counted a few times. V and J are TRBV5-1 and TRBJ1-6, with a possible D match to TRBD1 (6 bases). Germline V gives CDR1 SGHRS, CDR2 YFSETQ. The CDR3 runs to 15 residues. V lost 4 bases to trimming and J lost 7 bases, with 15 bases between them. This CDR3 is CASSPEGGTNSPLHF. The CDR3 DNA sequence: TGCGCCAGCAGCCCAGAGGGGGGGACAAATTCACCCCTCCACTTT.

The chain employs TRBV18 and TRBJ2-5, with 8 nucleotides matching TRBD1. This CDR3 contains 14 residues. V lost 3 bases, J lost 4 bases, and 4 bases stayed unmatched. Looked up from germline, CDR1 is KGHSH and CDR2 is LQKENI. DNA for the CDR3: TGTGCCAGCTCACCGTGGACAGGGAGAGAGACCCAGTACTTC. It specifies CASSPWTGRETQYF.

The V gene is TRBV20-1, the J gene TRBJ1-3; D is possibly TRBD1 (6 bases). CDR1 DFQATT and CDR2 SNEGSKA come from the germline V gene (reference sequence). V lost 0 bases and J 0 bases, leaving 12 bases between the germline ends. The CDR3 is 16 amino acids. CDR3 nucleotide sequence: TGCAGTGCTAGAGAGGGGGCGTCGAGCTCTGGAAACACCATATATTTT. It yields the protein CSAREGASSSGNTIYF.

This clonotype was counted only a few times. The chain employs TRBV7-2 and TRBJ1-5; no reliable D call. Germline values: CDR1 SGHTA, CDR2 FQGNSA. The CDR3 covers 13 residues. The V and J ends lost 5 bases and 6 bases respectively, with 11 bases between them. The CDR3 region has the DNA TGTGCCAGCAGCCCAGAGGGTATTCAGCCCCAGCATTTT. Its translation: CASSPEGIQPQHF.

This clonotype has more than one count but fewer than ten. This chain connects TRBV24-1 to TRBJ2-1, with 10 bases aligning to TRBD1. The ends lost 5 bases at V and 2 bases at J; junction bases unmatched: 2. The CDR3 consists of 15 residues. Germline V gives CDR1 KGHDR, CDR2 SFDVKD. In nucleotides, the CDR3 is TGTGCCACCAGTGGCGGGACAGGGGCCTACAATGAGCAGTTCTTC. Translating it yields CATSGGTGAYNEQFF.

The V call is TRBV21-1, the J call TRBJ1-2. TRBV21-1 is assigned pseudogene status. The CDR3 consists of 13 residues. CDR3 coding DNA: TGTGCCAGCCCTAAGCCAAATCCCTATGGCTACACCTTC. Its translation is CASPKPNPYGYTF.

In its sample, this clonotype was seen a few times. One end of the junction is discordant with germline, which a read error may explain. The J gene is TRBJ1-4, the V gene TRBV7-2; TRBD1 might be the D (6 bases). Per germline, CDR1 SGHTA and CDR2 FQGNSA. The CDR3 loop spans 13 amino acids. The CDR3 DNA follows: TGTGCCAGCAGCTCGGGACATAATGGAAAACTGTTTTTT. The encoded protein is CASSSGHNGKLFF.

In DNA form, the CDR3 reads TGTGCCAGCAGCCAAAGGCGGACGCAAGCGTCAAGCGCAGATACGCAGTATTTT. Residues: CASSQRRTQASSADTQYF. This chain connects TRBV4-2 to TRBJ2-3; no reliable D call. The V gene's germline CDR1 is LGHNA and CDR2 YNFKEQ. V was shortened by 2 bases and J by 4 bases, with 22 bases between the two germline ends. CDR3 length: 18 amino acids.

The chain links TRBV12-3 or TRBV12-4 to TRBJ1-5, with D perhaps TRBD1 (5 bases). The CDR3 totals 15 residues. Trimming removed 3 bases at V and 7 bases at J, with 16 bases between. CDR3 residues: CASSLDMGDRQPQHF. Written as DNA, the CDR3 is TGTGCCAGCAGTTTGGATATGGGGGATCGCCAGCCCCAGCATTTT.

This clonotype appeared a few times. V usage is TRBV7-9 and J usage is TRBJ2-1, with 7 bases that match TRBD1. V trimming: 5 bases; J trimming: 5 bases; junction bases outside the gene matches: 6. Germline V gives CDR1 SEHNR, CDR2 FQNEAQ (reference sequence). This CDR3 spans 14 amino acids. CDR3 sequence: CASSQGTVNNEQFF. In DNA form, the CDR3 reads TGTGCCAGCAGCCAAGGGACAGTAAACAATGAGCAGTTCTTC.

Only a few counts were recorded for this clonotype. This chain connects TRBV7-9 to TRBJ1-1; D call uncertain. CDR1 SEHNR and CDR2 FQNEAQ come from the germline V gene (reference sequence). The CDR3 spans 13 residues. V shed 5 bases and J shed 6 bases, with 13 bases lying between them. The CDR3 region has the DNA TGTGCCAGCAGCCAAGTCCAGGAGTCTGAAGCTTTCTTT. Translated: CASSQVQESEAFF.